Listed below are T cell receptor beta chains from one sample, sequenced in a study of T cell responses to AZD1222 COVID-19 vaccine. Profiling relied on immunoSEQ multiplex PCR, and the TCRdb table lists in-frame clones only, not all of them. The table shows about 110,000 clones, with over 75% occurring only once. The sample in question was peripheral blood, obtained on day 0 of AZD1222 vaccination. These receptors were taken from an adult in good health. Both conserved end residues are part of each CDR3. A D gene is named only where the DNA matches it firmly. Clone size is stated in some rows and not others, as once, few, many or a class when expanded.

DNA: TGTGCCAGCAGCGTCGACAGGGCCTACAATGAGCAGTTCTTC
CDR3: CASSVDRAYNEQFF
V: TRBV9
size: -
D: TRBD1
J: TRBJ2-1

DNA: TGCGCCAGCAGCAGGCAGGGGACCACTGAAGCTTTCTTT
CDR3: CASSRQGTTEAFF
V: TRBV5-1
size: few
D: -
J: TRBJ1-1

DNA: TGCGCCAGCAGCTTGGCTTTGGGAGAAGCTTTCTTT
CDR3: CASSLALGEAFF
V: TRBV5-1
size: -
D: -
J: TRBJ1-1

DNA: TGTGCCAGCAGTTACTCCCCAACTAATGAAAAACTGTTTTTT
CDR3: CASSYSPTNEKLFF
V: TRBV6-5
size: few
D: -
J: TRBJ1-4

DNA: TGCGCCAGCAGCCCACAGACAGCCTCCTACGAGCAGTACTTC
CDR3: CASSPQTASYEQYF
V: TRBV5-1
size: -
D: -
J: TRBJ2-7

DNA: TGTGCCAGCAGTTACTCGAGGGGTTCCAATCAGCCCCAGCATTTT
CDR3: CASSYSRGSNQPQHF
V: TRBV6-5
size: -
D: -
J: TRBJ1-5

DNA: TGTGCCAGCAGCGCAAGGGCTGGAAACACCATATATTTT
CDR3: CASSARAGNTIYF
V: TRBV9
size: -
D: -
J: TRBJ1-3

DNA: TGTGCCACCAGTGATATAACAGGGGCGAACACCGGGGAGCTGTTTTTT
CDR3: CATSDITGANTGELFF
V: TRBV24-1
size: -
D: TRBD1
J: TRBJ2-2

DNA: TGTGCCAGCAGGTTTAACTCTGGAAACACCATATATTTT
CDR3: CASRFNSGNTIYF
V: TRBV6-5
size: -
D: -
J: TRBJ1-3

DNA: TGTGCCAGCAGTCTCCTAAATGGGGGGGCACGGGAGACCCAGTACTTC
CDR3: CASSLLNGGARETQYF
V: TRBV2
size: -
D: -
J: TRBJ2-5

DNA: TGTGCCAGCAGCCCACAGAGTGTTCCGCAGTATTTT
CDR3: CASSPQSVPQYF
V: TRBV7-2
size: -
D: -
J: TRBJ2-3

DNA: TGTGCCAGCAGCCTCGGACGGGATAATTCACCCCTCCACTTT
CDR3: CASSLGRDNSPLHF
V: TRBV7-9
size: few
D: -
J: TRBJ1-6

DNA: TGTGCCAGCAGCCAAGACCGGTTTAGGACTAGCGGGACGGATGAGCAGTTCTTC
CDR3: CASSQDRFRTSGTDEQFF
V: TRBV4-2
size: -
D: TRBD2
J: TRBJ2-1

DNA: TGTGCCAGCGCTTTTTCGGGGAGCTCCTACAATGAGCAGTTCTTC
CDR3: CASAFSGSSYNEQFF
V: TRBV25-1
size: -
D: -
J: TRBJ2-1

DNA: TGTGCCAGCAGTTACGCCTCCAATGAGCAGTTCTTC
CDR3: CASSYASNEQFF
V: TRBV6-5
size: -
D: -
J: TRBJ2-1